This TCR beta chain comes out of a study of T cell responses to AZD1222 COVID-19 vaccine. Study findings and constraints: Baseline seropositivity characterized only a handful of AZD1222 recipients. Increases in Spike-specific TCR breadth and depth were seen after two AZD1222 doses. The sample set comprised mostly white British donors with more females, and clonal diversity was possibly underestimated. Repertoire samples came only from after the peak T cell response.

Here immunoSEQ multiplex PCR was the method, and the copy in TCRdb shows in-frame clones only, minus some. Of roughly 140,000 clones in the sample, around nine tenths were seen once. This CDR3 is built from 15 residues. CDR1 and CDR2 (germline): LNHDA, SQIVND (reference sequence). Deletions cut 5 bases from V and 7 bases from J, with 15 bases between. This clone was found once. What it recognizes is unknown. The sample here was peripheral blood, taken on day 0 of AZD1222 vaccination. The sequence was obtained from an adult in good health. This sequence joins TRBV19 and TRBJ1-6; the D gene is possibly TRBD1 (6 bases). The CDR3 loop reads CASSPQGLSNSPLHF. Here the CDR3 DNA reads TGTGCCAGTAGTCCTCAGGGGCTCTCGAATTCACCCCTCCACTTT.